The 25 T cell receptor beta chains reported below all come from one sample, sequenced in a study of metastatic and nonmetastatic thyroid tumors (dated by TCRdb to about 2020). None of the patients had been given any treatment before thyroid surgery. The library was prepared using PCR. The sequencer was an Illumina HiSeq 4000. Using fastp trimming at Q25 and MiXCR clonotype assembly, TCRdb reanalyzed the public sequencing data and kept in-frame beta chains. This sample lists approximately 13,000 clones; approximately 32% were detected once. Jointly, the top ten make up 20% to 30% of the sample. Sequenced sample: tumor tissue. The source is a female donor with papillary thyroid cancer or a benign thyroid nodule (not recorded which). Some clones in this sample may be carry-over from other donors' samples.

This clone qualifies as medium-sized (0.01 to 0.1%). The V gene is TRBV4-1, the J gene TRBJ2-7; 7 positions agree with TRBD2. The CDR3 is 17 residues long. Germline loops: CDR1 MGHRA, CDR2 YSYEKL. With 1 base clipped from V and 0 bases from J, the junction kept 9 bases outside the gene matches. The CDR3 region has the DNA TGCGCCAGCAGCCAAGCGGTAGGAGCGGGGAGCTCCTACGAGCAGTACTTC. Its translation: CASSQAVGAGSSYEQYF.

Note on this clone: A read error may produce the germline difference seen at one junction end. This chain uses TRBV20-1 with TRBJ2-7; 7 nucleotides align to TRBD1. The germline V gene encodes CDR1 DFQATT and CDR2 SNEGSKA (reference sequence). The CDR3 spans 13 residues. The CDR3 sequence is CSAPDRVDYGQYF. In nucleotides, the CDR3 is TGCAGTGCCCCCGACAGGGTCGACTACGGGCAGTACTTC.

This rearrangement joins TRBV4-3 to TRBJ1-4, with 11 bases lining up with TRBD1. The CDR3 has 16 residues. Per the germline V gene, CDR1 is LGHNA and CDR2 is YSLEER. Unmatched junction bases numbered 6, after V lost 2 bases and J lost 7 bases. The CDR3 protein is CASSQWGQGGGEKLFF. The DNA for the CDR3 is TGCGCCAGCAGCCAATGGGGACAGGGGGGCGGTGAAAAACTGTTTTTT.

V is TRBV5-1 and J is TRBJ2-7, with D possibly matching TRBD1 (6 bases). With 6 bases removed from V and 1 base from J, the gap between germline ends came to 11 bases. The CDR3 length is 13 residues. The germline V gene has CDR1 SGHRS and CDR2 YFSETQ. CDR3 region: CASTGDASYEQYF. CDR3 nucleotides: TGCGCCAGCACAGGGGACGCATCCTACGAGCAGTACTTC.

The CDR3, as DNA: TGTGCCAGCAGTGAAAGGAGGGGGACAGATACGCAGTATTTT. Its translation: CASSERRGTDTQYF. The chain joins TRBV6-1 to TRBJ2-3, with D perhaps being TRBD1 or TRBD2 (6 bases each). Looked up from germline, CDR1 is MNHNS and CDR2 is SASEGT. The CDR3 sequence is 14 residues long. Trimming pared 2 bases from V and 3 bases from J, leaving 9 bases between.

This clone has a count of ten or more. The CDR3 DNA reads TGTGCCTCTACAGGGGGCGGCTCTGGGGCCAACGTCCTGACTTTC. It translates to CASTGGGSGANVLTF. V gene TRBV30 combines with J gene TRBJ2-6, with 9 bases identical to TRBD1. There are 15 residues in the CDR3. V shed 7 bases and J 0 bases; nucleotides not matched to a gene: 4. The germline V gene encodes CDR1 GTSNPN and CDR2 SVGIG (reference sequence).

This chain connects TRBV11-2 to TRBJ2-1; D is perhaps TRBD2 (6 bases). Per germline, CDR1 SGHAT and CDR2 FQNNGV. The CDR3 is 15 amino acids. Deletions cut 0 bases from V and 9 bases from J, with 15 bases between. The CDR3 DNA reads TGTGCCAGCAGCTTAGATGTTGCGGGACTGAGTGAGCAGTTCTTC. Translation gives CASSLDVAGLSEQFF. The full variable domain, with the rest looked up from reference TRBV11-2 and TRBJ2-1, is EAGVAQSPRYKIIEKRQSVAFWCNPISGHATLYWYQQILGQGPKLLIQFQNNGVVDDSQLPKDRFSAERLKGVDSTLKIQPAKLEDSAVYLCASSLDVAGLSEQFFGPGTRLTVL.

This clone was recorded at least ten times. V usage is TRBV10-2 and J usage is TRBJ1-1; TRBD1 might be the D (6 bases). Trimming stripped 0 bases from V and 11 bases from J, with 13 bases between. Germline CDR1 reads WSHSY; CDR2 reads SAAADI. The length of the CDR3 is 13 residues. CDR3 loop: CASSESQQGTAFF. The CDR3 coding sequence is TGCGCCAGCAGTGAGTCCCAACAGGGTACGGCTTTCTTT.

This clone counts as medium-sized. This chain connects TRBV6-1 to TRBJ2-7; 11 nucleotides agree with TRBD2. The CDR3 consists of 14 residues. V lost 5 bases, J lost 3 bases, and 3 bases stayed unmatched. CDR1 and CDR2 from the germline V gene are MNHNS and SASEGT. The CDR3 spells CASSQLAGGYEQYF. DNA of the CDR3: TGTGCCAGCAGTCAGCTAGCGGGAGGCTACGAGCAGTACTTC.

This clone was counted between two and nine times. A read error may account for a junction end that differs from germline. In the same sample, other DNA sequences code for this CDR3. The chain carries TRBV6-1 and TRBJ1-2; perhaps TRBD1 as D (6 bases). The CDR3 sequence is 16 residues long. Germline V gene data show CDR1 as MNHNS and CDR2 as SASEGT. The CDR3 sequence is CASSGRGAGSLYGYTF. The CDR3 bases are TGTGCCAGCAGTGGACGGGGGGCAGGGTCCCTCTATGGCTACACATTC.

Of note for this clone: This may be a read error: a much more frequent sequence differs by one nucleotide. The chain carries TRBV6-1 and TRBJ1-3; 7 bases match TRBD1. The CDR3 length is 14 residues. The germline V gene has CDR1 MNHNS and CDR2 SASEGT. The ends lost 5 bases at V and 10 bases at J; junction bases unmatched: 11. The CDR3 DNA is TGTGCCAGCAGTCAGACAGGGCCTGGAAGAACCATATATTTT. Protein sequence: CASSQTGPGRTIYF.

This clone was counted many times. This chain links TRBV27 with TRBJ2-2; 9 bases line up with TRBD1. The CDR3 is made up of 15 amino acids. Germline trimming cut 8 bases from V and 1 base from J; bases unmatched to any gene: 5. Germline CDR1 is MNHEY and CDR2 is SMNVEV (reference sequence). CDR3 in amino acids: CASANRGLNTGELFF. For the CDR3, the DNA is TGTGCCAGCGCTAACAGGGGGCTGAACACCGGGGAGCTGTTTTTT.

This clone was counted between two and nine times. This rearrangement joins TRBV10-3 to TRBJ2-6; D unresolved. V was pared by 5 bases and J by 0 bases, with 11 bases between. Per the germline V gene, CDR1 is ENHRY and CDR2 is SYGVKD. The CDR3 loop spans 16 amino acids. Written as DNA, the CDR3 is TGTGCCATCAGTCCAGCGCCGAGCTCTGGGGCCAACGTCCTGACTTTC. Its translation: CAISPAPSSGANVLTF.

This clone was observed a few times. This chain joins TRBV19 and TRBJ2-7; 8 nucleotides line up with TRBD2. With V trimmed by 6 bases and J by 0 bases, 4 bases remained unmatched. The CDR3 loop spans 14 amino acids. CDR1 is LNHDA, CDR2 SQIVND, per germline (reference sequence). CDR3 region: CASRSLAGSYEQYF. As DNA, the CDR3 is TGTGCCAGTAGAAGTCTAGCGGGCTCCTACGAGCAGTACTTC.

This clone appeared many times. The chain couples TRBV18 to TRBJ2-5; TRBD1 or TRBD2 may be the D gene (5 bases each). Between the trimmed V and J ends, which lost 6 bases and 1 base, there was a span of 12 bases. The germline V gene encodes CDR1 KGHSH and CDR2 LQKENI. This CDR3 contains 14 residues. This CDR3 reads CASSGAQAQETQYF. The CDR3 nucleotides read TGTGCCAGCTCGGGAGCACAGGCCCAAGAGACCCAGTACTTC.

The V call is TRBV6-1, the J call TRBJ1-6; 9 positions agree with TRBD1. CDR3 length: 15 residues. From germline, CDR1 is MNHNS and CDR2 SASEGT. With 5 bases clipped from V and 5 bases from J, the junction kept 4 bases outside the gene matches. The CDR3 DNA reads TGTGCCAGCAGTACACAGGGGGCGGATAATTCACCCCTCCACTTT. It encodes CASSTQGADNSPLHF.

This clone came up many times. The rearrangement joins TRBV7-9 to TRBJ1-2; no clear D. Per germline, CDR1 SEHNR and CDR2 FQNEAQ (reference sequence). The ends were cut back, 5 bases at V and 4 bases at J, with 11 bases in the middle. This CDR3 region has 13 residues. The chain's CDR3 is CASSRDGLYGYTF. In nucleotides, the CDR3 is TGTGCCAGCAGCCGCGACGGACTCTATGGCTACACCTTC.

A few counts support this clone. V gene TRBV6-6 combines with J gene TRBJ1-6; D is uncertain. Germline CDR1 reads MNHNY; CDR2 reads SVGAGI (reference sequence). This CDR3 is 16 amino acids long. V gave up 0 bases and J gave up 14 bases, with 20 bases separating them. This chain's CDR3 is CASSYSPVLRSGSLHF. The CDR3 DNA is TGTGCCAGCAGTTACTCCCCGGTCTTAAGGAGTGGGTCCCTCCACTTT.

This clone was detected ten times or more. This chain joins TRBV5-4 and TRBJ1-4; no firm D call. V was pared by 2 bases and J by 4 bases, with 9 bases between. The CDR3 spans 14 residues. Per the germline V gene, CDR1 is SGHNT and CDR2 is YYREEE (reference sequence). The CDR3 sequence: CASSLGALNEKLFF. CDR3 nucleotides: TGTGCCAGCAGCTTAGGAGCCCTTAATGAAAAACTGTTTTTT. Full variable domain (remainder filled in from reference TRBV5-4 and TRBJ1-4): ETGVTQSPTHLIKTRGQQVTLRCSSQSGHNTVSWYQQALGQGPQFIFQYYREEENGRGNFPPRFSGLQFPNYSSELNVNALELDDSALYLCASSLGALNEKLFFGSGTQLSVL.

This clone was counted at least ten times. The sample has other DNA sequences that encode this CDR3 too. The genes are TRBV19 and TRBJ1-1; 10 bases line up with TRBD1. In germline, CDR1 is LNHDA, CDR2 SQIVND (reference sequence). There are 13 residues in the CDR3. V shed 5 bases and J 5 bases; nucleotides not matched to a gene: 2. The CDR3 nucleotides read TGTGCCAGTAGTTCGGGACAGGGGACTGAAGCTTTCTTT. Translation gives CASSSGQGTEAFF.

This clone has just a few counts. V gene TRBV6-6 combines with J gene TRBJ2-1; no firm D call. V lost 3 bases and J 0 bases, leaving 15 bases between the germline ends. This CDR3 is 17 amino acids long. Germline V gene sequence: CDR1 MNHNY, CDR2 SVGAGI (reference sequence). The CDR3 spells CASSYDPLLSSYNEQFF. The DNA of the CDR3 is TGTGCCAGCAGTTATGATCCCCTTTTGAGCTCCTACAATGAGCAGTTCTTC.

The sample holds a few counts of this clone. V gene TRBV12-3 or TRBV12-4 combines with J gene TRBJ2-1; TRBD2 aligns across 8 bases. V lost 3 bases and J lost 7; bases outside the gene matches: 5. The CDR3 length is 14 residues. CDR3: CASSFGGGPNEQFF. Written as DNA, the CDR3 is TGTGCCAGCAGTTTTGGCGGGGGGCCAAATGAGCAGTTCTTC.

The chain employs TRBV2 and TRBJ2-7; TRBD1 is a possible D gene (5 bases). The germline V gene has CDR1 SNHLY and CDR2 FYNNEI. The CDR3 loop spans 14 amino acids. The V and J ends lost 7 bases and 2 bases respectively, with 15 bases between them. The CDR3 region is CASTVARGTYEQYF. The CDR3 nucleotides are TGTGCCAGCACAGTCGCAAGGGGTACCTACGAGCAGTACTTC.

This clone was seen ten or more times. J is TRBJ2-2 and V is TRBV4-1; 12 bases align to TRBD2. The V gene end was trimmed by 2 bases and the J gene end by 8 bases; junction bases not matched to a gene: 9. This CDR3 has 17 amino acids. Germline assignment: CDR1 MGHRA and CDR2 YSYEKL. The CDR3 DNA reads TGCGCCAGCAGCCAACTAGCGGGAGGGCCAGGGGGAGGGGAGCTGTTTTTT. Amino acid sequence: CASSQLAGGPGGGELFF.

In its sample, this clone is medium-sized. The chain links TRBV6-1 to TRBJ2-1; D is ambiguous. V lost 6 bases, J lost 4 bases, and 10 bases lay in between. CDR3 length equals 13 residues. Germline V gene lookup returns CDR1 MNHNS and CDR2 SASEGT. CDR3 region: CASSRFVYNEQFF. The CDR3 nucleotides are TGTGCCAGCAGCCGTTTCGTTTACAATGAGCAGTTCTTC.